This TCR beta chain was identified during a study of Graves' ophthalmopathy and Graves' hyperthyroidism. Across the study: Upon initial diagnosis and before any treatment, peripheral blood was collected. Study observations and caveats: Blood also contained most of the expanded thyroid clonotypes above 0.001 frequency.

This clonotype was seen a single time. The antigen is undetermined. Beta-chain TCR CDR3 regions were amplified from RNA transcripts. An initial RT-PCR round employing HTBI primers preceded a second-round multiplex PCR. TCRdb itself ran the multiplex PCR reads through MiXCR, one entry per CDR3 protein. The sample consists of around 660,000 distinct CDR3 sequences, about 40% of them appearing once. Sequencing was performed on peripheral blood. The TCR sequence derives from an adult man with Graves' ophthalmopathy.

The CDR3 DNA sequence: TGTGCCAGCAGTCCAAGCCAGGGTCGGTACTTC. Translating gives CASSPSQGRYF. This sequence joins TRBV7-9 and TRBJ2-5, with D possibly TRBD1 on 5 matching bases. Germline lookup yields CDR1 SEHNR and CDR2 FQNEAQ (reference sequence). This CDR3 contains 11 residues. V was trimmed by 6 bases and J by 13 bases, leaving 15 bases between them. Together with reference TRBV7-9 and TRBJ2-5, the CDR3 gives the full variable domain: DTGVSQNPRHKITKRGQNVTFRCDPISEHNRLYWYRQTLGQGPEFLTYFQNEAQLEKSRLLSDRFSAERPKGSFSTLEIQRTEQGDSAMYLCASSPSQGRYFGPGTRLLVL.